The following is a T cell receptor beta chain sequence with its context. The germline CDR1 and CDR2 sequences are SGHTA and FQGTGA. V lost 8 bases, J lost 4 bases, and 6 bases stayed unmatched. The CDR3 spans 13 residues. Some clones are missing from TCRdb's copy, which holds only in-frame ones; the method was immunoSEQ multiplex PCR. The top ten clones hold roughly 0.38% of a sample with some 64,000 clones, approximately 95% of them seen once. The data were taken from a study of brain T cells in children with intractable seizures. The chain employs TRBV7-3 and TRBJ2-5; TRBD2 matches 8 bases. The sequence was obtained from a boy under two years old with focal cortical dysplasia and intractable seizures. The sequencing used peripheral blood, collected at surgery. The CDR3 protein is CASALAGSETQYF. The CDR3 DNA follows: TGTGCCAGCGCATTAGCGGGATCAGAGACCCAGTACTTC. Together with reference TRBV7-3 and TRBJ2-5, the CDR3 gives the full variable domain: GAGVSQTPSNKVTEKGKYVELRCDPISGHTALYWYRQSLGQGPEFLIYFQGTGAADDSGLPNDRFFAVRPEGSVSTLKIQRTERGDSAVYLCASALAGSETQYFGPGTRLLVL.